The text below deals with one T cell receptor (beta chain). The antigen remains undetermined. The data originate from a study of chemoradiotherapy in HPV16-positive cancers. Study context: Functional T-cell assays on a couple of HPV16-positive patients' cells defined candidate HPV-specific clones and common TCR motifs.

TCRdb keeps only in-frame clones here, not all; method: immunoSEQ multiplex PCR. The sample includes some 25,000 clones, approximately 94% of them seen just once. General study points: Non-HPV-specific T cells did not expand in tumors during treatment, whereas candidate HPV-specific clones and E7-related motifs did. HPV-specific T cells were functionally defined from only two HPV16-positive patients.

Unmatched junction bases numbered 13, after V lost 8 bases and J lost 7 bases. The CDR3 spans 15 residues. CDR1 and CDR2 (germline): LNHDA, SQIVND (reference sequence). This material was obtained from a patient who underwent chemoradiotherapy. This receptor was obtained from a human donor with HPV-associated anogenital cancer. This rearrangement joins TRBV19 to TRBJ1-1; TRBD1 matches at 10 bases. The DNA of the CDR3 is TGTGCCAGTTCAACACAGGACAGGGGGAGGGGTGAAGCTTTCTTT. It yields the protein CASSTQDRGRGEAFF.